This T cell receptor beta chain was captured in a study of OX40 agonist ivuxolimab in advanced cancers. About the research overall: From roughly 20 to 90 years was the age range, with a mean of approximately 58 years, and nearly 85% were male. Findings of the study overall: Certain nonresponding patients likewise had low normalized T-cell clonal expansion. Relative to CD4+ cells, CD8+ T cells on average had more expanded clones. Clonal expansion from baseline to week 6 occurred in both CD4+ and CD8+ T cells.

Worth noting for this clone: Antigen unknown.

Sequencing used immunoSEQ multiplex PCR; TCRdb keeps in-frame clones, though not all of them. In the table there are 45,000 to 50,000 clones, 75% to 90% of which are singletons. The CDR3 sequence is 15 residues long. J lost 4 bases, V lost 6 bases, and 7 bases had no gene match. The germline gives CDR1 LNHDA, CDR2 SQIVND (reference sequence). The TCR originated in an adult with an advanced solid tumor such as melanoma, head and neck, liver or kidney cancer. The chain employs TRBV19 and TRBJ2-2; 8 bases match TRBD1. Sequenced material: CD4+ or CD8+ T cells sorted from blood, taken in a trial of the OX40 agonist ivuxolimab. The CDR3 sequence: CASSKRTGSTGELFF. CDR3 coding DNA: TGTGCCAGTAGCAAACGGACAGGGAGCACCGGGGAGCTGTTTTTT.